Shown below are 17 T cell receptor beta chains from a single sample sequenced in a study of blood T cells in healthy people across ages. A J-beta primer mix and a sample-barcoded 5' primer were used in a second PCR of about 7 to 12 cycles. MiXCR was run by TCRdb on the 5' RACE reads, yielding one entry per CDR3 protein. The data hold 1 million or so distinct CDR3 sequences, with more than 35% observed a single time. Material: blood. Source of these receptors: an older woman in good health.

The CDR3 loop is CASSFRGRVDEQFF. The CDR3 nucleotides read TGTGCCAGCAGTTTTCGAGGAAGAGTCGATGAGCAGTTCTTC. The chain carries TRBV12-3 or TRBV12-4 and TRBJ2-1; D unresolved. The CDR3 has 14 amino acids. Trimming removed 3 bases from V and 8 bases from J, with 14 bases in between.

The chain has TRBV20-1 and TRBJ2-5; TRBD1 agrees at 9 bases. The end of the DNA aligns better with TRBJ2-7, so the J call may be wrong. CDR3 length: 13 amino acids. Germline CDR1 reads DFQATT; CDR2 reads SNEGSKA (reference sequence). This chain's CDR3 is CSANGQGKAEQYF. Here the CDR3 DNA reads TGCAGTGCAAACGGACAGGGGAAGGCCGAGCAGTACTTC.

In its sample, this clonotype was seen a few times. The rearrangement uses TRBV4-2 and TRBJ2-7, with TRBD2 matching 9 bases. The CDR3 is 15 amino acids. The V gene end was trimmed by 0 bases and the J gene end by 5 bases; junction bases not matched to a gene: 5. From germline, CDR1 is LGHNA and CDR2 YNFKEQ. The CDR3 protein is CASSQESSGIDEQYF. CDR3 in DNA: TGTGCCAGCAGCCAAGAATCTAGCGGGATAGACGAGCAGTACTTC.

This chain connects TRBV12-5 to TRBJ2-7; TRBD2 agrees at 8 bases. Germline V CDR1 and CDR2: LGHNT, FRNRAP. V was clipped by 3 bases and J by 2 bases; unmatched bases: 6. There are 15 residues in the CDR3. CDR3 coding DNA: TGTGCTAGTGGTTTCCCCATCGGGAGGGCCTACGAGCAGTACTTC. Translating it yields CASGFPIGRAYEQYF.

On this clonotype: Sequence at one end of the junction differs from germline and may be a read error. This chain joins TRBV7-9 and TRBJ1-5; D unclear. Germline values: CDR1 SEHNR, CDR2 FQNEAQ (reference sequence). The CDR3 is 14 residues long. For the CDR3, the DNA is TGTGCCAACAGCCAGACACCTAGCAATCAGCCCCAGCATTTT. Amino acids: CANSQTPSNQPQHF. The full variable domain, in which reference TRBV7-9 and TRBJ1-5 provide the parts outside the CDR3, is DTGVSQNPRHKITKRGQNVTFRCDPISEHNRLYWYRQTLGQGPEFLTYFQNEAQLEKSRLLSDRFSAERPKGSFSTLEIQRTEQGDSAMYLCANSQTPSNQPQHFGDGTRLSIL.

This clonotype was counted between two and nine times. V usage is TRBV27 and J usage is TRBJ1-2; tentatively, D is TRBD1 (6 bases). The V end was cut by 7 bases, the J end by 5 bases, with 14 bases between. This CDR3 spans 13 amino acids. Germline V gives CDR1 MNHEY, CDR2 SMNVEV (reference sequence). The chain's CDR3 is CASKPGVGYGYTF. The CDR3 DNA reads TGTGCCAGCAAACCAGGGGTTGGGTATGGCTACACCTTC.

The rearrangement links TRBV20-1 to TRBJ2-1, with 9 bases fitting TRBD1. Germline V lookup: CDR1 DFQATT, CDR2 SNEGSKA (reference sequence). After removal of 6 bases from V and 5 bases from J, the junction contained 5 bases not matched to a gene. The CDR3 extends over 13 amino acids. CDR3 nucleotides: TGCAGTGCGGATGGGACAGGGAACAATGAGCAGTTCTTC. It yields the protein CSADGTGNNEQFF.

This clonotype was seen only a few times. The gene calls are TRBV6-5 and TRBJ2-3; 13 positions match TRBD2. The CDR3 sequence is 16 residues long. CDR1 MNHEY and CDR2 SVGAGI come from the germline V gene. The V segment lost 2 bases and the J segment 5 bases; nucleotides outside the gene matches: 4. CDR3 residues: CASSYRTSGRRDTQYF. Here the CDR3 DNA reads TGTGCCAGCAGTTACCGGACTAGCGGGAGAAGAGATACGCAGTATTTT.

The gene calls are TRBV20-1 and TRBJ2-3; TRBD1 aligns across 8 bases. In germline, CDR1 is DFQATT, CDR2 SNEGSKA (reference sequence). Trimming took 5 bases from V and 4 from J; bases not matched to a gene: 8. The CDR3 totals 14 residues. The CDR3 sequence: CSAFDRGNADTQYF. DNA for the CDR3: TGCAGTGCTTTTGACAGGGGCAATGCAGATACGCAGTATTTT.

CDR3 region: CASSFSRTGTDTQYF. The DNA of the CDR3 is TGTGCCAGCAGCTTTAGCCGTACGGGAACAGATACGCAGTATTTT. The rearrangement joins TRBV9 to TRBJ2-3; TRBD2 might be the D (5 bases). V shed 4 bases and J shed 3 bases, with 15 bases lying between them. Per the germline V gene, CDR1 is SGDLS and CDR2 is YYNGEE. This CDR3 is built from 15 residues.

The chain uses TRBV7-2 and TRBJ2-3, with 10 bases aligning to TRBD2. V lost 5 bases and J lost 3; bases outside the gene matches: 14. The germline V gene has CDR1 SGHTA and CDR2 FQGNSA. The CDR3 consists of 18 residues. As DNA, the CDR3 is TGTGCCAGCAGCACGGACCCCCCTAGCGGGAGTACGACAGATACGCAGTATTTT. This translates into CASSTDPPSGSTTDTQYF.

This clonotype was picked up a small number of times. V usage is TRBV27 and J usage is TRBJ2-1; 7 positions match TRBD2. Unmatched junction bases numbered 4, after V lost 1 base and J lost 7 bases. This CDR3 contains 14 residues. Germline CDR1 is MNHEY and CDR2 is SMNVEV (reference sequence). As DNA, the CDR3 is TGTGCCAGCAGTTTATACGCGGGAGATAATGAGCAGTTCTTC. Translated: CASSLYAGDNEQFF.

The V gene is TRBV6-1, the J gene TRBJ2-3; 12 bases fit TRBD2. Trimming at V came to 5 bases and at J to 0 bases, leaving 9 bases not matched to a gene. This CDR3 spans 18 amino acids. Germline-derived CDR1 and CDR2 are MNHNS and SASEGT. CDR3 loop: CASSTPRLAGESTDTQYF. In DNA form, the CDR3 reads TGTGCCAGCAGTACCCCACGACTAGCGGGAGAGAGCACAGATACGCAGTATTTT.

The chain has TRBV3-1 and TRBJ1-2; D is possibly TRBD1 (6 bases). This CDR3 contains 15 residues. CDR1 is LGHDT, CDR2 YNNKEL, per germline (reference sequence). V shed 5 bases and J shed 5 bases, with 18 bases lying between them. CDR3 nucleotides: TGTGCCAGCAGCTCCCGGACAGTCGCGGGATATGGCTACACCTTC. Translating gives CASSSRTVAGYGYTF.

The genes are TRBV7-2 and TRBJ2-1; D gene ambiguous. Trimming removed 2 bases at V and 5 bases at J, with 7 bases between. Germline CDR1 reads SGHTA; CDR2 reads FQGNSA. This CDR3 region has 13 residues. The CDR3 DNA follows: TGTGCCAGCAGCTTAAACGTCCACAATGAGCAGTTCTTC. Its protein product is CASSLNVHNEQFF.

The rearrangement links TRBV29-1 to TRBJ2-3, with a possible D match to TRBD2 (6 bases). Germline lookup yields CDR1 SQVTM and CDR2 ANQGSEA. Trimming pared 1 base from V and 5 bases from J, leaving 22 bases between. There are 17 residues in the CDR3. The CDR3 bases are TGCAGCGTTGAAGTCCCCGGGACTCCTATAGGGAGAGATACGCAGTATTTT. It encodes CSVEVPGTPIGRDTQYF.

This clonotype was counted a few times. This sequence joins TRBV7-8 and TRBJ2-7; D perhaps matches TRBD1 (5 bases). This CDR3 has 14 amino acids. V was cut by 8 bases and J by 0 bases, with 14 bases left in between. Germline values: CDR1 SGHVS, CDR2 FQNEAQ. CDR3 loop: CASLPDNLSYEQYF. The CDR3 DNA reads TGTGCCAGCCTCCCGGACAACCTCTCCTACGAGCAGTACTTC.